The entry that follows covers one T cell receptor beta chain sequence. Its specificity is not known. The table came from immunoSEQ multiplex PCR; TCRdb's copy has only in-frame clones and leaves some out. Of around 67,000 clones in the sample, about 80% were seen once. The entry originates in a study of OX40 agonist ivuxolimab in advanced cancers. Looking at the study overall: Clinicians treated patients with ivuxolimab, an agonistic anti-OX40 (CD134) antibody. One patient with hepatocellular carcinoma and two with cutaneous melanoma, three in all, had partial responses.

Overall study findings and caveats: Clonal expansion was seen in CD4+ and CD8+ blood T cells by week 6 at 0.1 to 3.0 mg/kg.

V lost 1 base, J lost 2 bases, and 10 bases lay in between. The CDR3 covers 14 residues. Germline assignment: CDR1 SGDLS and CDR2 YYNGEE. A history of autoimmune disease or systemic immunosuppression excluded patients. Material: CD4+ or CD8+ T cells sorted from blood, obtained in a trial of the OX40 agonist ivuxolimab. The sequence was collected from an adult with an advanced solid tumor such as melanoma, head and neck, liver or kidney cancer. The V gene is TRBV9, the J gene TRBJ2-7, with D perhaps matching TRBD2 (6 bases). Here the CDR3 reads CASSVSAGTYEQYF. CDR3 nucleotide sequence: TGTGCCAGCAGCGTATCTGCGGGAACCTACGAGCAGTACTTC.